Included here is one TCR beta chain sequence, with context. Its antigen is currently unknown. The sample comes from a study of response to subunit inactivated influenza vaccine. Each CDR3 protein gets one entry after TCRdb re-called the RT-PCR reads with MiXCR. Among 250,000 to 350,000 distinct CDR3 sequences listed, approximately 23% were seen once. Study results and caveats: T cells newly recruited by each seasonal influenza vaccination are few, the authors suggested.

The material was PBMCs from blood, obtained 21 months after vaccination. This sequence originates from a man between 50 and 70 years old who received an inactivated influenza vaccine.

In DNA, the CDR3 is TGCGCCAGCAGCCCGGGAGATTCGATGGCCGGGGAGCTGTTTTTT. Protein sequence: CASSPGDSMAGELFF. This chain links TRBV5-1 with TRBJ2-2; weak D call: TRBD2 (6 bases). Per germline, CDR1 SGHRS and CDR2 YFSETQ. This CDR3 is built from 15 residues. V was clipped by 4 bases and J by 6 bases, with 16 bases between them.